Described below is a single T cell receptor (beta chain) sequence and its context. Its antigen is currently not known. Per-base quality was not reported, and no clone a single base away is much larger than it. TCRbeta CDR3 regions were amplified from genomic DNA by means of the immunoSEQ Assay, a bias-controlled multiplex PCR. The authors processed their data as follows. Nucleated cell counts per sample were estimated from amplification of reference gene primers within the assay. To quantify the absolute abundance of each unique TCRbeta CDR3 rearrangement, sequence reads were collapsed and filtered. For each sample, productive Simpson clonality was calculated as the square root of Simpson's diversity index across productive rearrangements. The source is immuneACCESS, and TCRdb retained only in-frame sequences with V and J called. Part of the clones is not carried over; for the studies checked, unresolved V genes explain less than half of this, and the remainder is unexplained. V, J and clone size derive from that table, while D and trimming were established from the DNA sequence. This sample lists nearly 65,000 clones; about 86% were detected once. Together, the top ten hold more than 9% of the sample.

V loses 4 bases, J loses 0 bases, and the germline ends lie 13 bases apart. CDR1 and CDR2 (MNHEY, SMNVEV) derive from the germline V gene (reference sequence). The CDR3 contains 15 residues, cysteine and phenylalanine counted. Only the CDR3 DNA is retained, 45 bases long and in frame from the first base. The sample originates from a study of blood T cell repertoires in COVID-19 (TCRdb year 2020). Background on the whole study: Collaborator samples came from the United States, Italy and Spain and covered acute and convalescent phases of COVID-19. The prospective study material was composed of cDNA or gDNA derived from T cells, B-cell-depleted T cells, or PBMCs. The dataset comprised deeply sampled blood TCRbeta repertoires from subjects exposed to, actively infected with, or recovered from COVID-19. The repertoires were made available in a free public database intended to serve as a resource for research on the immune response to SARS-CoV-2. The sample metadata nearly always contained a de-identified subject ID, COVID-19 status, age in years and sex. HLA class I and class II types, where available, came from metadata supplied by the sample provider rather than from assay-based typing. Samples were obtained from the ongoing ImmuneRACE study (first 160 participants) and from about 1,300 subjects provided by 6 global collaborators.

Each collaborating institution followed its own protocols to collect whole blood in K2EDTA tubes. For TCRbeta analysis, collaborators shipped samples in one of three forms: frozen whole blood, isolated PBMCs, or DNA extracted from either of those sample types. What the research found in general, with its limitations: How much clinical and demographic metadata was included differed by source and by participant, and the metadata was provided uncurated.

The rearrangement joined TRBV27 to TRBJ2-7; perhaps TRBD2 is the D gene, with 5 bases matching. Material: peripheral blood. The clonotype originates from a human donor in a cohort sampled during active COVID-19. The encoded CDR3 is CASSSYEGSSYEQYF. In nucleotides, the sequence is TGTGCCAGCAGTTCCTATGAGGGCAGCTCCTACGAGCAGTACTTC.